The 28 T cell receptor beta chains below all came from one sample that was sequenced in a study of blood T cell repertoires in COVID-19 (dated by TCRdb to 2020 to 2021). The library relied on the immunoSEQ multiplex PCR assay. The table comes from immuneACCESS by way of TCRdb, which keeps in-frame sequences with V and J called. Part of the clones is missing from these tables; in studies checked, under half for an unresolved V gene and the rest for unknown reasons. This sample is represented by around 94,000 clones; about 88% of them were singletons. Together, the top ten hold around 2.9% of the sample. The sequencing input was peripheral blood. The receptors here all came from a man aged 45-60 years with active or convalescent COVID-19.

J is TRBJ2-3 and V is TRBV12-3 or TRBV12-4; D is undetermined. The V end lost 2 bases, the J end lost 5 bases, and 5 bases lay between the germline ends. This CDR3 contains 12 residues. CDR3 sequence (DNA): TGTGCCAGCAGTTTAATCCGAGATACGCAGTATTTT. Translation: CASSLIRDTQYF.

This chain connects TRBV29-1 to TRBJ1-2; 8 bases line up with TRBD1. Trimming removed 7 bases from V and 4 bases from J; junction bases left unmatched: 14. Germline V lookup: CDR1 SQVTM, CDR2 ANQGSEA. This CDR3 has 15 amino acids. The CDR3, as DNA: TGCAGCGCCGACACCGAAAGGGGACAGGTCTATGGCTACACCTTC. This translates into CSADTERGQVYGYTF.

The chain employs TRBV6-5 and TRBJ2-2; D gene ambiguous. CDR3 size: 14 residues. The germline V gene encodes CDR1 MNHEY and CDR2 SVGAGI. V shed 5 bases and J shed 1 base, with 8 bases lying between them. CDR3 in amino acids: CASSNAKNTGELFF. The CDR3 coding sequence is TGTGCCAGCAGTAACGCGAAGAACACCGGGGAGCTGTTTTTT.

V and J are TRBV28 and TRBJ1-2; D is unresolved. CDR1 and CDR2 (germline): MDHEN, SYDVKM. This CDR3 has 12 residues. V lost 2 bases, J lost 3 bases, and 4 bases lay in between. The CDR3 sequence is CASSLVDYGYTF. DNA of the CDR3: TGTGCCAGCAGTTTAGTAGACTATGGCTACACCTTC.

The chain employs TRBV28 and TRBJ1-2; possible D gene TRBD1, 6 bases. CDR3 length: 14 residues. Germline V gene sequence: CDR1 MDHEN, CDR2 SYDVKM. Trimming removed 4 bases from V and 8 bases from J, with 17 bases in between. This CDR3 reads CASSSPGQLEGYTF. DNA of the CDR3: TGTGCCAGCAGTTCCCCGGGACAACTGGAGGGCTACACCTTC.

In its sample, this clone was seen once. V is TRBV19 and J is TRBJ2-3; tentative D call: TRBD1 (6 bases). Germline loops: CDR1 LNHDA, CDR2 SQIVND (reference sequence). This CDR3 region has 14 residues. The V end lost 6 bases, the J end lost 3 bases, and 13 bases lay between the germline ends. CDR3 sequence reads: CASSEDRGTDTQYF. CDR3 coding DNA: TGTGCCAGTAGCGAGGACAGAGGGACAGATACGCAGTATTTT.

A note on this clone: Sequence at one end of the junction differs from germline and may be a read error. The J gene is TRBJ1-4, the V gene TRBV6-5; 9 bases fit TRBD1. The CDR3 length is 15 residues. CDR1 and CDR2 (germline): MNHEY, SVGAGI. The CDR3 DNA follows: TGTGCCAGCAGTGACTCCGGGACAGGGAACGAAAAACTGTTTTTT. Its protein product is CASSDSGTGNEKLFF.

The chain joins TRBV21-1 to TRBJ1-1. TRBV21-1 is termed a pseudogene. The CDR3 contains 14 residues. CDR3 amino acids: CASTGGVGNTEAFF. The DNA for the CDR3 is TGTGCCAGCACCGGAGGGGTAGGGAACACTGAAGCTTTCTTT.

The V call is TRBV5-1, the J call TRBJ2-2; D might be TRBD1 (6 bases). V gave up 2 bases and J gave up 0 bases, with 8 bases separating them. The CDR3 covers 15 residues. Germline V lookup: CDR1 SGHRS, CDR2 YFSETQ. In DNA, the CDR3 is TGCGCCAGCAGCTTAAGGACAGCGAACACCGGGGAGCTGTTTTTT. This translates into CASSLRTANTGELFF.

In regard to this clone: Other nucleotide sequences from this sample produce the same CDR3. The V and J genes are TRBV5-1 and TRBJ2-1; 12 bases are shared with TRBD2. With V trimmed by 2 bases and J by 4 bases, 4 bases remained unmatched. Germline CDR1 SGHRS, CDR2 YFSETQ. The CDR3 covers 16 residues. The chain's CDR3 is CASSLQTSGGYNEQFF. CDR3 nucleotides: TGCGCCAGCAGCTTACAAACTAGCGGGGGGTACAATGAGCAGTTCTTC.

The CDR3 DNA sequence: TGTGCCAGCAGCCGGTTTGTACTGAACACTGAAGCTTTCTTT. Protein: CASSRFVLNTEAFF. The chain employs TRBV7-2 and TRBJ1-1; no firm D call. Germline V gene sequence: CDR1 SGHTA, CDR2 FQGNSA. V was trimmed by 5 bases and J by 0 bases, leaving 10 bases between them. The CDR3 contains 14 residues.

The CDR3 here is CASGLGLDSGGADTQYF. CDR3 coding DNA: TGTGCTAGTGGGCTTGGTTTGGATAGCGGGGGGGCAGATACGCAGTATTTT. V gene TRBV12-5 combines with J gene TRBJ2-3; 11 positions agree with TRBD2. V was clipped by 6 bases and J by 4 bases; unmatched bases: 12. The CDR3 is made up of 17 amino acids. The germline gives CDR1 LGHNT, CDR2 FRNRAP.

J is TRBJ1-5 and V is TRBV6-1; no reliable D call. There are 16 residues in the CDR3. The V gene's germline CDR1 is MNHNS and CDR2 SASEGT. Between the trimmed V and J ends, which lost 0 bases and 1 base, there was a span of 10 bases. Here the CDR3 reads CASSEATWRSNQPQHF. The CDR3 DNA reads TGTGCCAGCAGTGAAGCGACGTGGAGAAGCAATCAGCCCCAGCATTTT.

This chain joins TRBV12-3 or TRBV12-4 and TRBJ1-2; D is unresolved. The CDR3 is made up of 11 amino acids. V lost 3 bases and J 12 bases, leaving 11 bases between the germline ends. The CDR3 spells CASSLLPSHTF. The DNA of the CDR3 is TGTGCCAGCAGTTTGCTACCCTCACACACCTTC.

Written as DNA, the CDR3 is TGTGCCTGGAGTTTAGGGACAGCCTTTCCAGAAAAACTGTTTTTT. This codes for CAWSLGTAFPEKLFF. The chain joins TRBV30 to TRBJ1-4; 7 bases line up with TRBD1. Trimming at V came to 2 bases and at J to 8 bases, leaving 11 bases not matched to a gene. Germline lookup yields CDR1 GTSNPN and CDR2 SVGIG (reference sequence). This CDR3 contains 15 residues.

This clone was seen only once. V usage is TRBV30 and J usage is TRBJ1-1, with 7 bases lining up with TRBD1. V lost 3 bases and J lost 11; bases outside the gene matches: 6. CDR1 and CDR2 (germline): GTSNPN, SVGIG (reference sequence). The CDR3 has 11 residues. This CDR3 is CAWRSDRAAFF. The DNA of the CDR3 is TGTGCCTGGAGATCAGACAGGGCTGCTTTCTTT.

In its sample, this clone was seen once. The gene calls are TRBV5-5 and TRBJ2-3; 15 nucleotides align to TRBD2. Looked up from germline, CDR1 is SGHKS and CDR2 is YYEKEE (reference sequence). The CDR3 spans 17 residues. V was pared by 2 bases and J by 4 bases, with 5 bases of the junction left unmatched. The CDR3 region is CASSLGLAGGSADTQYF. The CDR3 DNA is TGTGCCAGCAGCTTAGGACTAGCGGGGGGGAGTGCAGATACGCAGTATTTT.

The chain has TRBV7-9 and TRBJ2-1, with 8 bases that match TRBD2. Germline loops: CDR1 SEHNR, CDR2 FQNEAQ (reference sequence). The CDR3 runs to 15 residues. Trimming removed 3 bases from V and 4 bases from J; junction bases left unmatched: 5. DNA of the CDR3: TGTGCCAGCAGCTTTGTGGCGGGGGGTTACAATGAGCAGTTCTTC. As protein: CASSFVAGGYNEQFF.

This sequence joins TRBV5-1 and TRBJ2-5, with 7 bases aligning to TRBD1. This CDR3 spans 15 amino acids. The germline V gene encodes CDR1 SGHRS and CDR2 YFSETQ. J gave up 2 bases and V 0 bases, and 4 bases lay outside the gene matches. CDR3 protein: CASSLGIQGQETQYF. The CDR3 nucleotides read TGCGCCAGCAGCTTGGGGATACAGGGGCAAGAGACCCAGTACTTC.

The chain carries TRBV6-5 and TRBJ2-3, with 7 nucleotides matching TRBD2. Germline CDR1 MNHEY, CDR2 SVGAGI. The CDR3 consists of 15 residues. Trimming removed 0 bases from V and 3 bases from J; junction bases left unmatched: 3. The CDR3 coding sequence is TGTGCCAGCAGTTACTCGGGAGGGAGAACAGATACGCAGTATTTT. It is translated as CASSYSGGRTDTQYF.

The chain is built from TRBV5-1 and TRBJ2-6; 7 bases match TRBD1. Per the germline V gene, CDR1 is SGHRS and CDR2 is YFSETQ. V dropped 3 bases and J dropped 0; count of bases not matched to a gene: 0. The CDR3 is 15 amino acids. Written as DNA, the CDR3 is TGCGCCAGCAGCTGGGACAGCTCTGGGGCCAACGTCCTGACTTTC. Translating it yields CASSWDSSGANVLTF.

The V and J genes are TRBV12-3 or TRBV12-4 and TRBJ1-1; no clear D gene. There are 12 residues in the CDR3. The V and J ends lost 6 bases and 7 bases respectively, with 12 bases between them. Here the CDR3 DNA reads TGTGCCAGCAGCCGCGAGATGTTTGAAGCTTTCTTT. Translation gives CASSREMFEAFF.

This chain uses TRBV28 with TRBJ2-3, with 7 bases aligning to TRBD2. V shed 10 bases and J 1 base; nucleotides not matched to a gene: 5. The CDR3 has 13 amino acids. The germline V gene encodes CDR1 MDHEN and CDR2 SYDVKM. CDR3: CATRGRGTDTQYF. In DNA, the CDR3 is TGTGCCACACGGGGGAGGGGCACAGATACGCAGTATTTT.

The rearrangement uses TRBV19 and TRBJ1-2; 7 nucleotides line up with TRBD1. The V gene end was trimmed by 7 bases and the J gene end by 4 bases; junction bases not matched to a gene: 12. Germline CDR1 LNHDA, CDR2 SQIVND (reference sequence). The CDR3 covers 15 residues. CDR3 sequence: CASINYRDSSYGYTF. The CDR3 DNA sequence: TGTGCCAGTATCAATTACCGGGACAGCTCCTATGGCTACACCTTC.

The chain has TRBV10-3 and TRBJ1-4; 8 bases line up with TRBD1. The germline V gene has CDR1 ENHRY and CDR2 SYGVKD. The CDR3 contains 12 residues. With 8 bases clipped from V and 7 bases from J, the junction kept 3 bases outside the gene matches. The CDR3 region is CAIGQGGEKLFF. The CDR3 nucleotides read TGTGCCATCGGACAGGGAGGTGAAAAACTGTTTTTT.

The rearrangement joins TRBV2 to TRBJ2-5; TRBD2 is a possible D gene (7 bases). Germline V gene data show CDR1 as SNHLY and CDR2 as FYNNEI. The CDR3 is 16 residues long. Trimming took 6 bases from V and 5 from J, leaving 22 bases between them. This CDR3 reads CASRPRLGGAVETQYF. CDR3 DNA sequence: TGTGCCAGCAGGCCCAGGTTAGGGGGGGCCGTGGAGACCCAGTACTTC.

The CDR3 reads CASSLGQAFNSPLHF. CDR3 bases: TGTGCCAGTAGCTTAGGACAGGCCTTTAATTCACCCCTCCACTTT. This rearrangement joins TRBV19 to TRBJ1-6; 7 bases map to TRBD1. The germline CDR1 and CDR2 sequences are LNHDA and SQIVND (reference sequence). This CDR3 region has 15 residues. The V gene end was trimmed by 6 bases and the J gene end by 6 bases; junction bases not matched to a gene: 8.

This sequence joins TRBV3-1 (or the pseudogene TRBV3-2) and TRBJ1-4, with D perhaps TRBD1 (5 bases). Germline CDR1 LGHDT, CDR2 YNNKEL (reference sequence). The CDR3 contains 15 residues. The V gene lost 0 bases and the J gene lost 6 bases, with 11 bases spanning the gap. CDR3: CASSQEGEGDEKLFF. Written as DNA, the CDR3 is TGTGCCAGCAGCCAAGAAGGCGAAGGGGATGAAAAACTGTTTTTT.